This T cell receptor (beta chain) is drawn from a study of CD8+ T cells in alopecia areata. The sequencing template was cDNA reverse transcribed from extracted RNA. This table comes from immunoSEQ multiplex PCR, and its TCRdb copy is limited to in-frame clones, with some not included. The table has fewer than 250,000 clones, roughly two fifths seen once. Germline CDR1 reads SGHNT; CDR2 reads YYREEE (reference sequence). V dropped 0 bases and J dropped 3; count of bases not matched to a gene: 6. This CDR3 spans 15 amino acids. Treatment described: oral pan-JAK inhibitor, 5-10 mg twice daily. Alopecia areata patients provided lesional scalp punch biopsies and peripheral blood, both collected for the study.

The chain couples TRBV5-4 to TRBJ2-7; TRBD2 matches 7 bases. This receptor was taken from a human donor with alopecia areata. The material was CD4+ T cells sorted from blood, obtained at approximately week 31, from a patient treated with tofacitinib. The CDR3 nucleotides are TGTGCCAGCAGCTTGGGAGGTGGGAGGGTCTACGAGCAGTACTTC. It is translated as CASSLGGGRVYEQYF. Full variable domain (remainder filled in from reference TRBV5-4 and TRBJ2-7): ETGVTQSPTHLIKTRGQQVTLRCSSQSGHNTVSWYQQALGQGPQFIFQYYREEENGRGNFPPRFSGLQFPNYSSELNVNALELDDSALYLCASSLGGGRVYEQYFGPGTRLTVT.